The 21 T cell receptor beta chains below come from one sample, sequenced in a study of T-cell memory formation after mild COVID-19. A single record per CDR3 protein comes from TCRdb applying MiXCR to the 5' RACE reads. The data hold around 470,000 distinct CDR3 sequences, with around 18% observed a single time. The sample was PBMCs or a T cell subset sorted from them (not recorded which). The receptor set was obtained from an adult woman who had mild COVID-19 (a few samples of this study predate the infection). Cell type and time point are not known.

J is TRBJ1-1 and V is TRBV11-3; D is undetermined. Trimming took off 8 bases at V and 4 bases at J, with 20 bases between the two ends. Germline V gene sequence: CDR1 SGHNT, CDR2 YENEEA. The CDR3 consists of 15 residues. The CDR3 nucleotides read TGTGCCAGCGCTAACCTAGTTGGGCCGGGCACTGAAGCTTTCTTT. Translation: CASANLVGPGTEAFF.

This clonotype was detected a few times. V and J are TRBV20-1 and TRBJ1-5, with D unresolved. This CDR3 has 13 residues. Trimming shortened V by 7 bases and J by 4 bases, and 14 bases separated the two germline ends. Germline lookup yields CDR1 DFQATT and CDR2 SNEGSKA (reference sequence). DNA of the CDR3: TGCAGTGTTGCCAGGTCGGCTAATCAGCCCCAGCATTTT. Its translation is CSVARSANQPQHF.

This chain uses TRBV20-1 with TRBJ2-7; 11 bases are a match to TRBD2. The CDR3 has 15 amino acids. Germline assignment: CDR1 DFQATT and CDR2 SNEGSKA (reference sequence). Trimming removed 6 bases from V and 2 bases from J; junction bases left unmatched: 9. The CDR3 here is CSASSVSGRAYEQYF. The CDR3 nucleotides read TGCAGTGCCAGCAGTGTTAGCGGGAGGGCCTACGAGCAGTACTTC.

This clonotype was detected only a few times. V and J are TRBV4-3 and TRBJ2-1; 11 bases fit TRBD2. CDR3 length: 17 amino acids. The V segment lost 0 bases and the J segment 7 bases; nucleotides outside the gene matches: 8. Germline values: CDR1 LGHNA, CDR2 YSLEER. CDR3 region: CASSQDPPSGRPNEQFF. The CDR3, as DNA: TGCGCCAGCAGCCAAGACCCCCCTAGCGGGAGGCCTAATGAGCAGTTCTTC.

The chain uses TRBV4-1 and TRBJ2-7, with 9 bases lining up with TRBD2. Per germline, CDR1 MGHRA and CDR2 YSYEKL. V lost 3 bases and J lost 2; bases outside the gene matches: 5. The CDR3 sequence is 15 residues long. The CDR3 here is CASSHPERGAYEQYF. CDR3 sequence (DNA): TGCGCCAGCAGCCATCCTGAGCGGGGGGCCTACGAGCAGTACTTC.

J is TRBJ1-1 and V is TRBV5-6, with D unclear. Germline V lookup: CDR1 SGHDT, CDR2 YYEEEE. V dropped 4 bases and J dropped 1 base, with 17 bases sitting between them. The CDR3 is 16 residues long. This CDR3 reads CASSPSGSRKNTEAFF. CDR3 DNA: TGTGCCAGCAGCCCATCCGGGTCAAGAAAGAACACTGAAGCTTTCTTT.

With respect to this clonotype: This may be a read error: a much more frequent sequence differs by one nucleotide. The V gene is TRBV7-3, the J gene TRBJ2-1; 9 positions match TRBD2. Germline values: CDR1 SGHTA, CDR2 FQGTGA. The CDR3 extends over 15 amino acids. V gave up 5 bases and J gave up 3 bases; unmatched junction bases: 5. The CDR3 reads CASSAIAGVYNEQFF. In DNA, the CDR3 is TGTGCCAGCAGCGCCATAGCGGGAGTCTACAATGAGCAGTTCTTC.

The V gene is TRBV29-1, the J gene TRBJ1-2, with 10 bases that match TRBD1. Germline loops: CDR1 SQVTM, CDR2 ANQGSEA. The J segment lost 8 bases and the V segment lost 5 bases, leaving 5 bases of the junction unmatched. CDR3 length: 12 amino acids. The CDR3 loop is CSVSGTGDGYTF. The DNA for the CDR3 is TGCAGCGTTTCCGGGACAGGGGACGGCTACACCTTC.

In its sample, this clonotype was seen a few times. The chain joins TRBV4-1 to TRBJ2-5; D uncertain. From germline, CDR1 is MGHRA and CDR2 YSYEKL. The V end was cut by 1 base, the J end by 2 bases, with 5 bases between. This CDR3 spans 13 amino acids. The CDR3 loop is CASSQVAQETQYF. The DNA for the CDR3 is TGCGCCAGCAGCCAAGTGGCGCAAGAGACCCAGTACTTC.

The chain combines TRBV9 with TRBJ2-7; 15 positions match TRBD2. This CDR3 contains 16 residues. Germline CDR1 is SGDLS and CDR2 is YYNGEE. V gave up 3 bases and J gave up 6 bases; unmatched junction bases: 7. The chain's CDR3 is CASSAGLAGGRGEQYF. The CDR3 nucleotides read TGTGCCAGCAGCGCCGGACTAGCGGGAGGGCGAGGCGAGCAGTACTTC.

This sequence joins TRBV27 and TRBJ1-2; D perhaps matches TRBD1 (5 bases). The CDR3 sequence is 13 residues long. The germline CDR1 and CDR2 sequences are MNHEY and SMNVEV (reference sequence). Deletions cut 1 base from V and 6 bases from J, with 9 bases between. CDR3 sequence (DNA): TGTGCCAGCAGTTTATGGGGGAATGATGGCTACACCTTC. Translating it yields CASSLWGNDGYTF.

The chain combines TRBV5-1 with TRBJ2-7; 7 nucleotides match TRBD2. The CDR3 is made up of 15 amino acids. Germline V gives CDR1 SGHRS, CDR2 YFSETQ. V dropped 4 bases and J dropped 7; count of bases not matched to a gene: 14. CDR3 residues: CASSITSALTGEQYF. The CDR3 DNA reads TGCGCCAGCAGCATAACTAGCGCCCTAACGGGTGAGCAGTACTTC.

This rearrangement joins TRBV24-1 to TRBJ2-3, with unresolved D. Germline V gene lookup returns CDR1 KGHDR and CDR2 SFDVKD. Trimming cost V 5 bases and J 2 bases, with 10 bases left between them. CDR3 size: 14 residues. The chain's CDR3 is CATSGEEYTDTQYF. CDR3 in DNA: TGTGCCACCAGTGGGGAAGAATACACAGATACGCAGTATTTT.

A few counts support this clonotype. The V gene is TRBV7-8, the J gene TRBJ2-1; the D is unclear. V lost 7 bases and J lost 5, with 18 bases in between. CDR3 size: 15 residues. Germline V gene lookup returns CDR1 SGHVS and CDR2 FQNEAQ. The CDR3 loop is CASTKLLVSDNEQFF. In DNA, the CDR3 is TGTGCCAGCACCAAGCTTCTAGTAAGTGACAATGAGCAGTTCTTC.

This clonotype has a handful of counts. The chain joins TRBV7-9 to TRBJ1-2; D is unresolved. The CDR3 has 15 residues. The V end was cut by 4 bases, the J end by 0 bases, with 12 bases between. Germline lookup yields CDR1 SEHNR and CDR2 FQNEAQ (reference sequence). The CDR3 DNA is TGTGCCAGCAGCTCCCGGCGGGAAACTAACTATGGCTACACCTTC. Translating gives CASSSRRETNYGYTF.

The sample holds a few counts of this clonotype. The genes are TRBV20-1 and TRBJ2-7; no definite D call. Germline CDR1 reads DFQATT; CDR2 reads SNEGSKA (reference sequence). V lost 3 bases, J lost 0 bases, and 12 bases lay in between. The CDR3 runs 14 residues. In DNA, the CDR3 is TGCAGTGCTAGTTCGATAGTAAACTCCTACGAGCAGTACTTC. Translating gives CSASSIVNSYEQYF.

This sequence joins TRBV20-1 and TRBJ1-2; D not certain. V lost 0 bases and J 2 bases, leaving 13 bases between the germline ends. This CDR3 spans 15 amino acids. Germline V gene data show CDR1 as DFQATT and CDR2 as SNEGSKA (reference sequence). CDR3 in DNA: TGCAGTGCTAGAGATTTTCTCCCGGAAAACTATGGCTACACCTTC. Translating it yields CSARDFLPENYGYTF.

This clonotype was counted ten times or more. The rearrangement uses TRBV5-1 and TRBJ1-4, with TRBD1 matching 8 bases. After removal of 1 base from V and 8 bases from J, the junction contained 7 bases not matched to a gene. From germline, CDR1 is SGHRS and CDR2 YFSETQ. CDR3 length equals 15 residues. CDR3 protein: CASSLRSGGVEKLFF. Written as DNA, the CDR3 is TGCGCCAGCAGCTTGAGGTCAGGGGGCGTCGAAAAACTGTTTTTT.

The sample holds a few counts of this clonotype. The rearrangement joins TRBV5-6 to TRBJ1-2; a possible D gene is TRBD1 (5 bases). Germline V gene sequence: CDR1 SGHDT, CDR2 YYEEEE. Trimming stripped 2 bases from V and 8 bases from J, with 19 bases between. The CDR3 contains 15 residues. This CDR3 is CASSFPTGSLRGYTF. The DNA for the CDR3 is TGTGCCAGCAGCTTCCCAACAGGATCGTTGCGAGGCTACACCTTC.

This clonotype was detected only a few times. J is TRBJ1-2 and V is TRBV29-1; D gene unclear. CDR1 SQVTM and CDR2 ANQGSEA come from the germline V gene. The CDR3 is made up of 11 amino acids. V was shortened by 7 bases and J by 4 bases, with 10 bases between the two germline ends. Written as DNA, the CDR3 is TGCAGCGCCTACTCGTCCTATGGCTACACCTTC. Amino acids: CSAYSSYGYTF. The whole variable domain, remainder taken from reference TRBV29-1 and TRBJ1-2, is SAVISQKPSRDICQRGTSLTIQCQVDSQVTMMFWYRQQPGQSLTLIATANQGSEATYESGFVIDKFPISRPNLTFSTLTVSNMSPEDSSIYLCSAYSSYGYTFGSGTRLTVV.

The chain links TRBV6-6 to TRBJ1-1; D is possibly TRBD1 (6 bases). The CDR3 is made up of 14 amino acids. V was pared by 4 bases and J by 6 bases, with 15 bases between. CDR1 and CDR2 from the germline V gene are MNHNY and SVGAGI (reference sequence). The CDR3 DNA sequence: TGTGCCAGCAGTTCCCACCCCGACAGGCCTGAAGCTTTCTTT. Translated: CASSSHPDRPEAFF.